Listed below are T cell receptor beta chains from one sample, sequenced in a study of Graves' ophthalmopathy and Graves' hyperthyroidism. TCRdb reanalysed the multiplex PCR reads using MiXCR and keeps one entry per CDR3 protein. The data show more than 150,000 distinct CDR3 sequences, around two fifths seen once. Source material: peripheral blood. These receptors all come from a woman in her thirties or forties with Graves' ophthalmopathy. The CDR3 runs from the conserved cysteine through the conserved F or W. A D gene is named only where the DNA matches it firmly. Where a row states a size, it is once, few, many or the class of an expanded clone; other rows omit it.

CASRVMDILNQPQHF TGTGCCAGCAGAGTTATGGACATTTTAAATCAGCCCCAGCATTTT TRBV2 NA TRBJ1-5 NA
CASSYGQIYGYTF TGTGCCAGCAGTTACGGACAGATCTATGGCTACACCTTC TRBV6-5 NA TRBJ1-2 many
CASRRQATNTGELFF TGTGCCAGCAGACGACAGGCAACGAACACCGGGGAGCTGTTTTTT TRBV12-3/TRBV12-4 NA TRBJ2-2 many
CASSLSGVLRETQYF TGTGCCAGCAGCTTATCAGGGGTTTTGAGGGAGACCCAGTACTTC TRBV12-3/TRBV12-4 NA TRBJ2-5 many
CASSGGQGGGQPQHF TGTGCCAGTAGTGGGGGACAGGGAGGTGGCCAGCCCCAGCATTTT TRBV19 TRBD1 TRBJ1-5 NA
CASSLNRSNQPQHF TGTGCCAGCAGTTTGAACCGTAGCAATCAGCCCCAGCATTTT TRBV27 NA TRBJ1-5 NA
CSAPMSRGFGYTF TGCAGTGCCCCCATGAGCCGTGGCTTTGGCTACACCTTC TRBV20-1 NA TRBJ1-2 many
CASSSNTGVLNQPQHF TGTGCCAGCAGTTCTAACACAGGGGTACTGAATCAGCCCCAGCATTTT TRBV6-5 TRBD1 TRBJ1-5 few
CASTDTFGETQYF TGTGCCAGCACCGACACGTTTGGCGAGACCCAGTACTTC TRBV28 NA TRBJ2-5 NA
CASSEGAGPFYEQYF TGTGCCAGCAGTGAGGGAGCGGGACCTTTCTACGAGCAGTACTTC TRBV6-2/TRBV6-3 TRBD2 TRBJ2-7 few
CASSSRDRGVMNTEAFF TGTGCCAGTAGTTCCCGGGACAGGGGTGTTATGAACACTGAAGCTTTCTTT TRBV19 TRBD1 TRBJ1-1 many
CASSFAQGGYTF TGTGCCAGCAGCTTCGCCCAGGGAGGGTACACCTTC TRBV7-9 NA TRBJ1-2 NA
CASSESPSQVAEQYF TGTGCCAGCAGTGAATCCCCCTCACAGGTGGCCGAGCAGTACTTC TRBV2 NA TRBJ2-7 NA
CASLTGGNGYTF TGTGCCAGTTTGACAGGGGGCAATGGCTACACCTTC TRBV19 TRBD1 TRBJ1-2 many
CASSKGRGASSYEQYF TGTGCCAGCAGCAAAGGCCGCGGGGCCAGCTCCTACGAGCAGTACTTC TRBV11-1 NA TRBJ2-7 many
CASSLDRVSGSEYEQYF TGTGCCAGCAGTTTGGACAGGGTGAGCGGGAGTGAATACGAGCAGTACTTC TRBV28 NA TRBJ2-7 NA
CSSRRGQDTEAFF TGCAGCTCCCGCAGGGGGCAGGACACTGAAGCTTTCTTT TRBV29-1 TRBD1 TRBJ1-1 many